This TCR beta chain was sequenced for a study of post-analysis software for immune sequencing data. Regarding the study as a whole: The study found TRBV5-6, TRBV5-1 and TRBV20-1 among roughly 5 TRBV segments more frequent in patients than controls. Controls' normalized Chao1 diversity significantly exceeded that of multiple sclerosis patients.

Unique molecular identifiers tagged the TCR beta cDNA libraries. One entry per CDR3 protein results from TCRdb running MiXCR on the PCR reads. The repertoire holds some 370,000 distinct CDR3 sequences, with approximately 33% as singletons. This clonotype was recorded a few times. Its specificity is unknown. CDR1 is SGHTA, CDR2 FQGNSA, per germline. The CDR3 length is 15 residues. J was trimmed by 6 bases and V by 2 bases; bases with no gene match: 4. V is TRBV7-2 and J is TRBJ2-1, with TRBD1 matching over 10 bases. Material: blood. The receptor's source is a girl aged 5 to 17 with multiple sclerosis. DNA of the CDR3: TGTGCCAGCAGCTTATGGGACAGGGGTGGCAATGAGCAGTTCTTC. The encoded protein is CASSLWDRGGNEQFF.